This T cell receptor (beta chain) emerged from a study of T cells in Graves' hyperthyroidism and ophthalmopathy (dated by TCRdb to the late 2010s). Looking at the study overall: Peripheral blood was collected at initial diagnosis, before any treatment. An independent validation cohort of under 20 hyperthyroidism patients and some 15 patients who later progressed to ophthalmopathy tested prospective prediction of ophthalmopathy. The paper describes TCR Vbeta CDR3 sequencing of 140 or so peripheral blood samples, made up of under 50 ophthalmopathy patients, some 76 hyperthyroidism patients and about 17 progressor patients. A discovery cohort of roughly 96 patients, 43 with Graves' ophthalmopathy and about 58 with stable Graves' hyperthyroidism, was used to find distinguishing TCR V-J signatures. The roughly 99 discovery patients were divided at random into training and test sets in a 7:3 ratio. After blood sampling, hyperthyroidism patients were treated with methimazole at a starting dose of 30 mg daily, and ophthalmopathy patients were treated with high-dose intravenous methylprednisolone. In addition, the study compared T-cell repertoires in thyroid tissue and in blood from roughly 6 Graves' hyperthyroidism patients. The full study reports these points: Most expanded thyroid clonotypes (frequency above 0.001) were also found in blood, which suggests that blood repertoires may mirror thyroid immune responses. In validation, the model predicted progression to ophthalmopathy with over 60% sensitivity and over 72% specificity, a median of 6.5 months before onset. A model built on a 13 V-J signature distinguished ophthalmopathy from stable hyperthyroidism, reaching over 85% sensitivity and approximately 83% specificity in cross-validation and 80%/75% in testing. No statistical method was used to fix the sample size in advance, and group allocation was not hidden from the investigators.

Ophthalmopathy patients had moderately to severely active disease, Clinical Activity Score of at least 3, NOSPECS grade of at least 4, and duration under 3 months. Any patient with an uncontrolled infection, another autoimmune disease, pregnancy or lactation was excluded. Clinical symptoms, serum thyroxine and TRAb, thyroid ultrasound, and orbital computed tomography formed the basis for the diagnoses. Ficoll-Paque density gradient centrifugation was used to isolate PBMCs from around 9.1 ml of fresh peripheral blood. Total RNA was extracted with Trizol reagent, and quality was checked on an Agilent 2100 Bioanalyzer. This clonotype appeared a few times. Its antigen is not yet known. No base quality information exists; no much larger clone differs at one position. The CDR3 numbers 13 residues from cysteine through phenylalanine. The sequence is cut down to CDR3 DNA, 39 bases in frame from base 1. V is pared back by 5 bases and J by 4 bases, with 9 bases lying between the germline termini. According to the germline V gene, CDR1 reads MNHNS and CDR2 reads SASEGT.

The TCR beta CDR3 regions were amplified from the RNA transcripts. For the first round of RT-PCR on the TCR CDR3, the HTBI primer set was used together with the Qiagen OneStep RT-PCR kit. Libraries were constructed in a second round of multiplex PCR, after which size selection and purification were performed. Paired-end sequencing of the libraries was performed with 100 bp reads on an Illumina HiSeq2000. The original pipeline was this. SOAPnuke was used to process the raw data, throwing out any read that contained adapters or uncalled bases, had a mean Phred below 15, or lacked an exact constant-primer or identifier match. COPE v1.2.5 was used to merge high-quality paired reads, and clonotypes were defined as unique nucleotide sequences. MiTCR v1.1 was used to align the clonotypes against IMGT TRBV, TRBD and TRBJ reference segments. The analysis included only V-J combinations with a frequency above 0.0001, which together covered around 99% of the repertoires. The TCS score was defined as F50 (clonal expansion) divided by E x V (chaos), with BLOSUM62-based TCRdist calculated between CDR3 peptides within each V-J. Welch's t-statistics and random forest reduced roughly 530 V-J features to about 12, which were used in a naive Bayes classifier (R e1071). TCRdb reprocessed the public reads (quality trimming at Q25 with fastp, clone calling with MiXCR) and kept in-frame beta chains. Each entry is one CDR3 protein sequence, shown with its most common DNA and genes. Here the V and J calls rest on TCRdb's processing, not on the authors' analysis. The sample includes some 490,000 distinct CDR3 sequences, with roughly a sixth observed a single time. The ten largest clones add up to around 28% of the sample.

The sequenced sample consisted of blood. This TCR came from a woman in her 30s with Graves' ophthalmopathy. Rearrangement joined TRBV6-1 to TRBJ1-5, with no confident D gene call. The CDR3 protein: CASSSHGNQPQHF. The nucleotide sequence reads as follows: TGTGCCAGCAGTAGCCACGGGAATCAGCCCCAGCATTTT.